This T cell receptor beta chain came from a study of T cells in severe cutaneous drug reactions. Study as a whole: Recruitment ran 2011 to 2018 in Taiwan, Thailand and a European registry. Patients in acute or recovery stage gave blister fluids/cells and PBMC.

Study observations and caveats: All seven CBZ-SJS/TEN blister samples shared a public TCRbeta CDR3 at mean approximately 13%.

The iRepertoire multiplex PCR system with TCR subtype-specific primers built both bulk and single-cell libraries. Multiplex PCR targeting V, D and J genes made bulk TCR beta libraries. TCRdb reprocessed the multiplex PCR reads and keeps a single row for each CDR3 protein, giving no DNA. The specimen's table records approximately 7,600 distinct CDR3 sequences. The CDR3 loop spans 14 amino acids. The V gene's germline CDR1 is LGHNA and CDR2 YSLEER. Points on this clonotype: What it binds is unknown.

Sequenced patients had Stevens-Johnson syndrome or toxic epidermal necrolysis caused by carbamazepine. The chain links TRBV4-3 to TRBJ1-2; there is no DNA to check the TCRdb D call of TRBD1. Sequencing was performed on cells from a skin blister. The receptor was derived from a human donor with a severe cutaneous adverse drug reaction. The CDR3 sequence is CASSHRAGVEGYTF.